This TCR beta chain was recorded in a study of cytomegalovirus exposure and HLA in healthy donors. Study-wide results and limits: In a later analysis, across HLA loci, associated TCR counts were highest for DRB1, lowest for HLA-C. Cytomegalovirus association was assigned to approximately 180 TCR beta chains.

To note about this clone: The antigen is undetermined.

The PCR ran on 60 Vbeta and 13 Jbeta primers. Sequencing was performed with immunoSEQ multiplex PCR; in TCRdb, only in-frame clones are kept and a portion is missing. The data contain more than 130,000 clones, about 80% of them singletons. The V and J ends lost 8 bases and 6 bases respectively, with 17 bases between them. The CDR3 has 13 amino acids. Germline lookup yields CDR1 SGHVS and CDR2 FQNEAQ. The gene calls are TRBV7-8 and TRBJ2-7; tentative D call: TRBD1 (6 bases). Material: PBMCs. This sequence was found in a male donor in good health and CMV-seronegative. CDR3 nucleotides: TGTGCCAGCGGAAGATCGTCCAGGGGCGAGCAGTACTTC. It encodes CASGRSSRGEQYF.